This TCR beta chain was identified in a study of CD8 T cells in Susac syndrome (dated by TCRdb to the late 2010s). For the study in its entirety: Repertoire sequencing was used to test whether CD8+ T cell activation and differentiation in Susac syndrome was antigen driven. The clonality of the CD8+ T cell repertoire was compared across about a dozen healthy donors, some 14 Susac syndrome patients and about 16 multiple sclerosis patients. The paper's findings and limits, for the study overall: The TCR sequencing and HLA analysis was acknowledged to have included a relatively small number of individuals.

RNA was extracted using the RNeasy kit, and roughly 0.45 to 1 ug of the RNA was reverse transcribed with random hexamers. The immunoSEQ multiplex PCR assay, covering 54 Vbeta and 13 Jbeta segments, was used to amplify TCR beta CDR3 regions. PCR amplification bias was corrected using a synthetic template baseline for primer optimization and computational correction. The original methods were these. Reads were annotated to V, D and J genes according to IMGT and were analyzed with immunoSEQ Analyzer, with only productive sequences retained. Clonality was calculated as one minus the Shannon entropy normalized by log2 of the number of productive unique sequences. Public and private clones were assessed among the 100 most prevalent clones of each patient and control. Clones were defined as Susac-specific if absent from the healthy and MS cohorts, from around 1,000 published viral clones and from other ImmuneACCESS disease sequences. TCRdb took the public reads, trimmed them with fastp at Q25, ran MiXCR for clone calling and kept in-frame beta chains. Entries that share a CDR3 protein sequence are merged under the most common genes and DNA. TCRdb, rather than the study authors, made the V and J calls. The sample profile shows about 52,000 distinct CDR3 sequences; 93% of them were found once. The top ten clonotypes cover 0.4% to 0.55% of the sample.

Peripheral blood CD8+ and CD4+ T cells from healthy donors, Susac syndrome patients and multiple sclerosis patients were profiled using high-throughput TCR beta sequencing. Multiple sclerosis controls were treatment-naive patients with stable or active relapsing-remitting disease fulfilling revised McDonald criteria. Bulk CD8+ and CD4+ T cells were purified magnetically by negative isolation, whereas CD8+ TEMRA cells were enriched by FACS. Blood was collected in EDTA tubes and processed within 24 hours, with PBMCs isolated through density gradient centrifugation. PBMCs intended for TCR sequencing were cryopreserved in liquid nitrogen and thawed later in a water bath at 37 degrees C. Purity of sorted or isolated CD4+, CD8+ and CD8+ TEMRA cells was at least 90%. From the cysteine through the phenylalanine, the CDR3 covers 12 amino acids. Only the CDR3 DNA is retained, 36 bases long and in frame from the first base. The germline V gene (reference sequence) provides CDR1 SEHNR and CDR2 FQNEAQ. The V and J ends are trimmed by 5 bases and 3 bases, leaving 8 bases between them.

On this clonotype: Its antigen remains unidentified. Base qualities were left out, and no much larger clone turns up one base away.

This clonotype originated in a human donor with multiple sclerosis. The sequence links TRBV7-9 to TRBJ2-7, with the D gene not confidently named. The specimen was CD8+ T cells from PBMCs. The CDR3 region has the sequence CASSLLNYEQYF. The DNA is as follows: TGTGCCAGCAGCCTGCTCAACTACGAGCAGTACTTC.